Shown below are 32 T cell receptor beta chains from a single sample sequenced in a study of blood T cell repertoires in COVID-19. Sequencing was performed with immunoSEQ multiplex PCR; in TCRdb, only in-frame clones are kept and a portion is missing. The sample carries hundreds of thousands of clones, roughly 85% recorded once. Source material: PBMCs or T cells enriched from blood (not recorded which). These receptors were collected from a woman in her fifties or sixties who had been exposed to COVID-19.

Only one count was recorded for this clone. J is TRBJ1-1 and V is TRBV29-1; tentatively, D is TRBD1 (6 bases). Germline CDR1 SQVTM, CDR2 ANQGSEA. The V and J ends lost 6 bases and 6 bases respectively, with 14 bases between them. CDR3 size: 12 residues. The CDR3, as DNA: TGCAGCGTCTGGACAGCGCATGCTGAAGCTTTCTTT. This codes for CSVWTAHAEAFF.

V gene TRBV6-5 combines with J gene TRBJ1-1; perhaps TRBD1 as D (5 bases). Germline V gene sequence: CDR1 MNHEY, CDR2 SVGAGI. V was shortened by 7 bases and J by 4 bases, with 19 bases between the two germline ends. CDR3 length equals 15 residues. CDR3 amino acids: CASTRGVVGVTEAFF. The CDR3 DNA reads as TGTGCCAGCACCCGCGGGGTGGTGGGGGTCACTGAAGCTTTCTTT.

The V call is TRBV5-1, the J call TRBJ2-1; perhaps TRBD1 as D (5 bases). Germline assignment: CDR1 SGHRS and CDR2 YFSETQ. The CDR3 extends over 14 amino acids. Trimming stripped 0 bases from V and 8 bases from J, with 12 bases between. In DNA form, the CDR3 reads TGCGCCAGCAGCTTGGCCCCTTCCAGGGATGAGCAGTTCTTC. Amino acid sequence: CASSLAPSRDEQFF.

This rearrangement joins TRBV4-2 to TRBJ1-2; no firm D call. There are 13 residues in the CDR3. Trimming removed 0 bases at V and 3 bases at J, with 5 bases between. Looked up from germline, CDR1 is LGHNA and CDR2 is YNFKEQ. Written as DNA, the CDR3 is TGTGCCAGCAGCCAAGATGGCCACTATGGCTACACCTTC. Residues: CASSQDGHYGYTF.

The V gene is TRBV5-4, the J gene TRBJ1-1; 7 nucleotides line up with TRBD1. This CDR3 comprises 15 residues. CDR1 SGHNT and CDR2 YYREEE come from the germline V gene (reference sequence). With 4 bases clipped from V and 0 bases from J, the junction kept 6 bases outside the gene matches. CDR3 in amino acids: CASSPQGGVNTEAFF. The DNA for the CDR3 is TGTGCCAGCAGCCCCCAGGGGGGCGTGAACACTGAAGCTTTCTTT.

This clone appeared a few times. This chain links TRBV10-2 with TRBJ1-1; possible D gene TRBD1, 6 bases. This CDR3 has 16 amino acids. CDR1 is WSHSY, CDR2 SAAADI, per germline. Trimming stripped 4 bases from V and 1 base from J, with 16 bases between. CDR3 in DNA: TGCGCCAGCAGTGGGGGGCGCACGACAGGGAACACTGAAGCTTTCTTT. This sequence encodes CASSGGRTTGNTEAFF.

V and J are TRBV2 and TRBJ1-5; a weak D match, TRBD1 (5 bases). Germline CDR1 and CDR2: SNHLY and FYNNEI. This CDR3 comprises 16 residues. V was clipped by 5 bases and J by 3 bases, with 17 bases between them. The CDR3 sequence: CASSISKGRINQPQHF. The CDR3 bases are TGTGCCAGCAGTATCTCAAAGGGGCGGATCAATCAGCCCCAGCATTTT.

This clone was detected only once. The chain is built from TRBV6-5 and TRBJ1-5, with D maybe TRBD1 (6 bases). V was trimmed by 4 bases and J by 1 base, leaving 11 bases between them. Germline V CDR1 and CDR2: MNHEY, SVGAGI. CDR3 length: 15 amino acids. CDR3 region: CASSFIQGSNQPQHF. CDR3 nucleotide sequence: TGTGCCAGCAGTTTCATCCAGGGGAGCAATCAGCCCCAGCATTTT.

The gene calls are TRBV11-2 and TRBJ1-6; tentative D call: TRBD1 (5 bases). The germline V gene encodes CDR1 SGHAT and CDR2 FQNNGV. The CDR3 runs to 13 residues. Deletions cut 7 bases from V and 7 bases from J, with 11 bases between. The CDR3 spells CASTPDSNSPLHF. The CDR3 coding sequence is TGTGCCAGCACCCCAGACAGCAATTCACCCCTCCACTTT.

This chain links TRBV6-5 with TRBJ2-1; the match to TRBD2 covers 11 bases. CDR1 is MNHEY, CDR2 SVGAGI, per germline. The V segment lost 0 bases and the J segment 8 bases; nucleotides outside the gene matches: 6. The CDR3 totals 16 residues. This CDR3 reads CASSYSILAGGHEQFF. Here the CDR3 DNA reads TGTGCCAGCAGTTACTCGATCCTAGCGGGGGGACATGAGCAGTTCTTC.

This clone was recorded once. The gene calls are TRBV28 and TRBJ2-2; tentatively, D is TRBD2 (7 bases). V was trimmed by 3 bases and J by 1 base, leaving 21 bases between them. Germline CDR1 reads MDHEN; CDR2 reads SYDVKM. CDR3 length equals 19 residues. The CDR3 DNA is TGTGCCAGCAGTTTGGGGGGGCTTGCCGGGACGTGGAACACCGGGGAGCTGTTTTTT. The encoded protein is CASSLGGLAGTWNTGELFF.

The V call is TRBV4-1, the J call TRBJ1-5, with D maybe TRBD1 (6 bases). Per the germline V gene, CDR1 is MGHRA and CDR2 is YSYEKL. This CDR3 spans 15 amino acids. Trimming removed 5 bases at V and 5 bases at J, with 16 bases between. The CDR3 nucleotides read TGCGCCAGCAGCGCGCGGCAGGGGATGGATCAGCCCCAGCATTTT. Amino acid sequence: CASSARQGMDQPQHF.

The V call is TRBV5-1, the J call TRBJ1-1; the D is unclear. The CDR3 is 15 amino acids. Per germline, CDR1 SGHRS and CDR2 YFSETQ. Between the trimmed V and J ends, which lost 0 bases and 1 base, there was a span of 10 bases. The CDR3 loop reads CASSLAAGSNTEAFF. The CDR3 DNA is TGCGCCAGCAGCTTGGCCGCGGGGTCGAACACTGAAGCTTTCTTT. The entire variable domain, with the rest obtained from reference TRBV5-1 and TRBJ1-1, is as follows: KAGVTQTPRYLIKTRGQQVTLSCSPISGHRSVSWYQQTPGQGLQFLFEYFSETQRNKGNFPGRFSGRQFSNSRSEMNVSTLELGDSALYLCASSLAAGSNTEAFFGQGTRLTVV.

The rearrangement uses TRBV12-5 and TRBJ1-2, with 7 bases fitting TRBD1. The CDR3 sequence is 17 residues long. CDR1 and CDR2 from the germline V gene are LGHNT and FRNRAP. J gave up 1 base and V 3 bases, and 11 bases lay outside the gene matches. The CDR3 DNA is TGTGCTAGTGGTTTTCGCCCCACAGGGGAAGGTAACTATGGCTACACCTTC. Its protein is CASGFRPTGEGNYGYTF.

The J gene is TRBJ1-1, the V gene TRBV4-3; tentatively, D is TRBD1 (5 bases). The germline V gene has CDR1 LGHNA and CDR2 YSLEER. The V and J ends lost 0 bases and 4 bases respectively, with 9 bases between them. The CDR3 is 14 residues long. CDR3 coding DNA: TGCGCCAGCAGCCAAGACTTGGGGCGCACTGAAGCTTTCTTT. This codes for CASSQDLGRTEAFF.

This chain connects TRBV19 to TRBJ1-2, with a possible D match to TRBD1 (6 bases). Germline assignment: CDR1 LNHDA and CDR2 SQIVND (reference sequence). The V gene lost 10 bases and the J gene lost 5 bases, with 14 bases spanning the gap. The CDR3 runs 12 residues. The CDR3 is CAIQGEGYGYTF. The CDR3 nucleotides read TGTGCCATACAGGGAGAAGGGTATGGCTACACCTTC.

This clone has just one count. The chain employs TRBV4-3 and TRBJ1-4, with D maybe TRBD1 (5 bases). Germline CDR1 reads LGHNA; CDR2 reads YSLEER. CDR3 length: 15 residues. Trimming took 5 bases from V and 3 from J, leaving 13 bases between them. CDR3 in DNA: TGCGCCAGCAGCGACCTGGGGGGGTCTAATGAAAAACTGTTTTTT. Translated: CASSDLGGSNEKLFF.

The chain links TRBV2 to TRBJ2-5, with a possible D match to TRBD1 (5 bases). This CDR3 region has 15 residues. The germline V gene encodes CDR1 SNHLY and CDR2 FYNNEI. The V end was cut by 1 base, the J end by 2 bases, with 11 bases between. The CDR3 is CASSEGGVDQETQYF. Written as DNA, the CDR3 is TGTGCCAGCAGTGAAGGGGGCGTCGATCAAGAGACCCAGTACTTC.

The chain links TRBV14 to TRBJ2-1; 8 bases match TRBD2. Germline CDR1 is SGHDN and CDR2 is FVKESK. This CDR3 has 14 residues. Trimming at V came to 6 bases and at J to 7 bases, leaving 8 bases not matched to a gene. CDR3 coding DNA: TGTGCCAGCAGGTTCGGGGGGGCCAGGAATGAGCAGTTCTTC. Translating it yields CASRFGGARNEQFF.

J is TRBJ2-2 and V is TRBV7-9; D unresolved. The germline V gene encodes CDR1 SEHNR and CDR2 FQNEAQ (reference sequence). V dropped 10 bases and J dropped 6 bases, with 9 bases sitting between them. There are 11 residues in the CDR3. CDR3 DNA: TGTGCCACACACCTGCCCGGGGAGCTGTTTTTT. Translating it yields CATHLPGELFF.

The genes are TRBV18 and TRBJ2-1, with TRBD1 identical over 7 bases. V was pared by 3 bases and J by 0 bases, with 11 bases of the junction left unmatched. This CDR3 is 18 amino acids long. CDR1 KGHSH and CDR2 LQKENI come from the germline V gene. The CDR3 bases are TGTGCCAGCTCACCGAGACAGGGCCTCTCAAGCTCCTACAATGAGCAGTTCTTC. It codes for CASSPRQGLSSSYNEQFF.

The chain is built from TRBV27 and TRBJ1-3; TRBD1 might be the D (5 bases). Germline assignment: CDR1 MNHEY and CDR2 SMNVEV (reference sequence). This CDR3 has 13 residues. Trimming took 2 bases from V and 3 from J, leaving 5 bases between them. The chain's CDR3 is CASSLRGGNTIYF. DNA of the CDR3: TGTGCCAGCAGTTTAAGGGGTGGAAACACCATATATTTT.

This clone is a singleton in its sample. The chain recombines TRBV25-1 with TRBJ1-2; possible D gene TRBD1, 6 bases. Trimming pared 6 bases from V and 9 bases from J, leaving 17 bases between. The CDR3 loop spans 13 amino acids. Germline-derived CDR1 and CDR2 are MGHDK and SYGVNS. The DNA of the CDR3 is TGTGCCAGCAGCCTCCAGGGGTGGGGGAGCTACACCTTC. This sequence encodes CASSLQGWGSYTF.

J is TRBJ2-3 and V is TRBV18, with 13 bases aligning to TRBD2. The J segment lost 5 bases and the V segment lost 0 bases, leaving 8 bases of the junction unmatched. The CDR3 totals 18 residues. Germline V gene data show CDR1 as KGHSH and CDR2 as LQKENI. This CDR3 is CASSPPTPGLAGRDTQYF. CDR3 in DNA: TGTGCCAGCTCACCACCCACACCGGGACTAGCGGGGAGAGATACGCAGTATTTT.

The chain recombines TRBV5-6 with TRBJ2-5; D unresolved. V was trimmed by 2 bases and J by 1 base, leaving 15 bases between them. Germline V gives CDR1 SGHDT, CDR2 YYEEEE. The CDR3 runs to 16 residues. The CDR3 loop reads CASSFIKVTGQETQYF. In DNA, the CDR3 is TGTGCCAGCAGCTTTATTAAAGTGACGGGCCAAGAGACCCAGTACTTC.

In nucleotides, the CDR3 is TGTGCCAGTAGTATAGGTCGGGCACAGGCTGAAGCTTTCTTT. Translation: CASSIGRAQAEAFF. The gene calls are TRBV19 and TRBJ1-1; TRBD1 is a possible D gene (5 bases). Trimming took 1 base from V and 6 from J, leaving 12 bases between them. Germline assignment: CDR1 LNHDA and CDR2 SQIVND (reference sequence). The CDR3 sequence is 14 residues long.

The chain has TRBV6-5 and TRBJ1-2, with D possibly being TRBD1 (5 bases). This CDR3 comprises 12 residues. CDR1 is MNHEY, CDR2 SVGAGI, per germline. The ends were cut back, 5 bases at V and 9 bases at J, with 13 bases in the middle. CDR3 DNA: TGTGCCAGCAGTCAGGAGGGGTTCCGCTACACCTTC. It translates to CASSQEGFRYTF.

This chain uses TRBV11-2 with TRBJ1-6; TRBD1 matches at 8 bases. With 5 bases clipped from V and 13 bases from J, the junction kept 13 bases outside the gene matches. The CDR3 is 15 amino acids. Germline CDR1 is SGHAT and CDR2 is FQNNGV. CDR3 region: CASSTDRAVTGPLHF. The CDR3 DNA reads as TGTGCCAGCAGCACGGACAGGGCGGTAACGGGTCCCCTCCACTTT.

The rearrangement joins TRBV5-6 to TRBJ1-6; TRBD1 agrees at 9 bases. This CDR3 region has 15 residues. Germline V CDR1 and CDR2: SGHDT, YYEEEE. V shed 4 bases, J shed 7 bases, and the junction held 6 bases outside the gene matches. The CDR3 loop reads CASSLWTGVNSPLHF. The CDR3 DNA is TGTGCCAGCAGCCTCTGGACAGGGGTAAATTCACCCCTCCACTTT.

CDR3 coding DNA: TGTGCCAGCAGCGTCGAAGCGGGACAGGAGCTGTTTTTT. Protein: CASSVEAGQELFF. This rearrangement joins TRBV11-2 to TRBJ2-2; TRBD2 is a possible D gene (7 bases). The CDR3 length is 13 residues. Germline-derived CDR1 and CDR2 are SGHAT and FQNNGV. V dropped 5 bases and J dropped 10 bases, with 14 bases sitting between them.

This chain connects TRBV9 to TRBJ1-3; a possible D gene is TRBD1 (5 bases). Per germline, CDR1 SGDLS and CDR2 YYNGEE. This CDR3 contains 14 residues. V shed 7 bases and J shed 2 bases, with 13 bases lying between them. DNA for the CDR3: TGTGCCAGCGCATCTGCGGGGGCTGGAAACACCATATATTTT. Protein sequence: CASASAGAGNTIYF.

V gene TRBV21-1 combines with J gene TRBJ1-2; the table calls TRBD1, which could not be checked here. TRBV21-1 is a pseudogene segment. The CDR3 has 17 amino acids. CDR3 nucleotides: TGTGCCAGCAACTCGGGACAGGGTACTCACTTTAACTATGGCTACACCTTC. Encoded protein: CASNSGQGTHFNYGYTF.